The 24 T cell receptor beta chains below come from one sample, sequenced in a study of blood T cell repertoires in COVID-19. Profiling relied on immunoSEQ multiplex PCR, and the TCRdb table lists in-frame clones only, not all of them. The sample has approximately 400,000 clones; about four fifths are singletons. Sequencing was done on a sample of peripheral blood. The receptors derive from a human donor with acute or convalescent COVID-19. The donor label of this sample is uncertain.

The chain employs TRBV6-6 and TRBJ1-1; maybe TRBD1 (5 bases). Germline CDR1 is MNHNY and CDR2 is SVGAGI (reference sequence). V gave up 5 bases and J gave up 4 bases, with 17 bases separating them. The CDR3 extends over 15 amino acids. The CDR3 bases are TGTGCCAGCAGTACTTCCGGCCGCGGGGGCACTGAAGCTTTCTTT. This gives the protein CASSTSGRGGTEAFF.

J is TRBJ2-1 and V is TRBV12-3 or TRBV12-4; D unresolved. The CDR3 runs 13 residues. The V end was cut by 3 bases, the J end by 5 bases, with 8 bases between. The CDR3 is CASSFSTHNEQFF. In DNA, the CDR3 is TGTGCCAGCAGTTTTTCGACTCACAATGAGCAGTTCTTC.

V usage is TRBV3-1 (or the pseudogene TRBV3-2) and J usage is TRBJ1-5, with D possibly matching TRBD1 (5 bases). With 1 base removed from V and 6 bases from J, the gap between germline ends came to 22 bases. The CDR3 is 18 residues long. Per the germline V gene, CDR1 is LGHDT and CDR2 is YNNKEL (reference sequence). The CDR3 region is CASSQGTFGPLGGQPQHF. The CDR3 coding sequence is TGTGCCAGCAGCCAAGGAACGTTCGGGCCCCTGGGGGGTCAGCCCCAGCATTTT.

The J gene is TRBJ1-2, the V gene TRBV6-5; the match to TRBD1 covers 8 bases. With V trimmed by 0 bases and J by 2 bases, 5 bases remained unmatched. Germline V lookup: CDR1 MNHEY, CDR2 SVGAGI. The CDR3 contains 16 residues. CDR3 bases: TGTGCCAGCAGTTACTCCTTTCGACAGGGGAACTATGGCTACACCTTC. Amino acid sequence: CASSYSFRQGNYGYTF.

The chain recombines TRBV6-5 with TRBJ1-1; D is unclear. The CDR3 spans 14 residues. V gave up 7 bases and J gave up 1 base, with 13 bases separating them. The germline CDR1 and CDR2 sequences are MNHEY and SVGAGI. CDR3 sequence reads: CASIPSRGNTEAFF. As DNA, the CDR3 is TGTGCCAGCATCCCCTCCCGAGGGAACACTGAAGCTTTCTTT.

This clone was recorded once. The chain is built from TRBV7-9 and TRBJ1-3; TRBD1 might be the D (5 bases). In germline, CDR1 is SEHNR, CDR2 FQNEAQ (reference sequence). There are 16 residues in the CDR3. V lost 2 bases and J lost 0, with 11 bases in between. The CDR3 loop is CASSLTGVFSGNTIYF. The CDR3 coding sequence is TGTGCCAGCAGCTTAACGGGGGTATTCTCTGGAAACACCATATATTTT.

The CDR3 loop is CASSHRALSSTDTQYF. Here the CDR3 DNA reads TGTGCCAGCAGCCACAGGGCCTTGTCTAGCACAGATACGCAGTATTTT. The genes are TRBV2 and TRBJ2-3; the D gene is possibly TRBD1 (6 bases). Trimming took off 6 bases at V and 0 bases at J, with 16 bases between the two ends. The CDR3 spans 16 residues. Germline V gives CDR1 SNHLY, CDR2 FYNNEI.

The gene calls are TRBV28 and TRBJ2-7; 9 bases fit TRBD2. Per the germline V gene, CDR1 is MDHEN and CDR2 is SYDVKM. CDR3 length equals 14 residues. V lost 3 bases and J lost 7; bases outside the gene matches: 7. The CDR3 region is CASSFGGGGWEQYF. DNA of the CDR3: TGTGCCAGCAGTTTTGGCGGGGGGGGCTGGGAGCAGTACTTC.

A word on this clone: Other DNA sequences within the sample encode an identical CDR3. The J gene is TRBJ2-7, the V gene TRBV7-9; D remains unclear. The germline V gene encodes CDR1 SEHNR and CDR2 FQNEAQ (reference sequence). Between the trimmed V and J ends, which lost 0 bases and 3 bases, there was a span of 6 bases. CDR3 length: 13 amino acids. The CDR3 DNA is TGTGCCAGCAGCTTAGCTGGCGGCTACGAGCAGTACTTC. Protein product: CASSLAGGYEQYF. The full variable domain, completed using reference TRBV7-9 and TRBJ2-7, is DTGVSQNPRHKITKRGQNVTFRCDPISEHNRLYWYRQTLGQGPEFLTYFQNEAQLEKSRLLSDRFSAERPKGSFSTLEIQRTEQGDSAMYLCASSLAGGYEQYFGPGTRLTVT.

This chain connects TRBV6-1 to TRBJ2-7; D gene uncertain. The length of the CDR3 is 13 residues. Trimming stripped 3 bases from V and 2 bases from J, with 8 bases between. CDR1 and CDR2 from the germline V gene are MNHNS and SASEGT. CDR3 DNA: TGTGCCAGCAGTGACCTTAATCCCTACGAGCAGTACTTC. Its protein is CASSDLNPYEQYF.

The chain links TRBV19 to TRBJ1-3; possible D gene TRBD1, 6 bases. The V end was cut by 7 bases, the J end by 2 bases, with 12 bases between. The CDR3 loop spans 14 amino acids. Germline V gene data show CDR1 as LNHDA and CDR2 as SQIVND (reference sequence). In DNA, the CDR3 is TGTGCCAGTATTCACAGGGCGGCTGGAAACACCATATATTTT. Translation: CASIHRAAGNTIYF.

The CDR3 loop reads CASSRGPNQPQHF. The CDR3 bases are TGTGCCAGCTCACGTGGGCCCAATCAGCCCCAGCATTTT. The gene calls are TRBV18 and TRBJ1-5; D not certain. V lost 4 bases, J lost 3 bases, and 7 bases lay in between. Germline-derived CDR1 and CDR2 are KGHSH and LQKENI. The CDR3 runs to 13 residues.

This sequence joins TRBV28 and TRBJ2-1, with TRBD1 as a possible D gene (6 bases). This CDR3 region has 16 residues. CDR1 and CDR2 (germline): MDHEN, SYDVKM. V dropped 10 bases and J dropped 1 base, with 20 bases sitting between them. The CDR3 DNA sequence: TGTGCCACCTTGGGACAACGCTGGGATTCCTACAATGAGCAGTTCTTC. It codes for CATLGQRWDSYNEQFF. Drawing the rest from reference TRBV28 and TRBJ2-1, the complete variable domain is DVKVTQSSRYLVKRTGEKVFLECVQDMDHENMFWYRQDPGLGLRLIYFSYDVKMKEKGDIPEGYSVSREKKERFSLILESASTNQTSMYLCATLGQRWDSYNEQFFGPGTRLTVL.

J is TRBJ2-5 and V is TRBV4-2, with D possibly matching TRBD2 (6 bases). Germline loops: CDR1 LGHNA, CDR2 YNFKEQ. Between the trimmed V and J ends, which lost 0 bases and 5 bases, there was a span of 10 bases. This CDR3 comprises 14 residues. Written as DNA, the CDR3 is TGTGCCAGCAGCCAAGATACCGGGGGTGAGACCCAGTACTTC. It codes for CASSQDTGGETQYF.

This clone was recorded only once. The CDR3 DNA is TGTGCCAGCAGCTTAGTGGTCAGGGGTGGCAATGGCTACACCTTC. The encoded protein is CASSLVVRGGNGYTF. The chain uses TRBV7-2 and TRBJ1-2, with D perhaps TRBD1 (6 bases). Germline V lookup: CDR1 SGHTA, CDR2 FQGNSA. V was clipped by 1 base and J by 6 bases, with 15 bases between them. The CDR3 runs to 15 residues.

The V gene is TRBV3-1 (or the pseudogene TRBV3-2), the J gene TRBJ2-7; 12 bases agree with TRBD2. The CDR3 contains 16 residues. The ends lost 3 bases at V and 5 bases at J; junction bases unmatched: 8. In germline, CDR1 is LGHDT, CDR2 YNNKEL (reference sequence). For the CDR3, the DNA is TGTGCCAGCAGCCAGGCTAGCGGGAGGGCCGCCGACGAGCAGTACTTC. This translates into CASSQASGRAADEQYF.

This chain connects TRBV20-1 to TRBJ2-7; D possibly corresponds to TRBD2 (5 bases). The CDR3 has 14 residues. V lost 3 bases to trimming and J lost 5 bases, with 17 bases between them. CDR1 and CDR2 (germline): DFQATT, SNEGSKA (reference sequence). CDR3 DNA: TGCAGTGCTAGTATCAAGTTCTCGAGGGACGAGCAGTACTTC. It is translated as CSASIKFSRDEQYF.

The chain links TRBV6-5 to TRBJ1-4; 7 bases are shared with TRBD1. This CDR3 spans 14 amino acids. Per the germline V gene, CDR1 is MNHEY and CDR2 is SVGAGI. The J segment lost 8 bases and the V segment lost 8 bases, leaving 11 bases of the junction unmatched. The CDR3 here is CASVRTGPPEKLFF. As DNA, the CDR3 is TGTGCCAGCGTAAGGACAGGACCCCCGGAAAAACTGTTTTTT.

The chain employs TRBV18 and TRBJ1-3; TRBD1 agrees at 7 bases. The CDR3 loop spans 17 amino acids. Germline V lookup: CDR1 KGHSH, CDR2 LQKENI. Trimming at V came to 6 bases and at J to 0 bases, leaving 11 bases not matched to a gene. CDR3 region: CASSNQDRLISGNTIYF. Written as DNA, the CDR3 is TGTGCCAGCTCCAATCAGGACAGGTTGATCTCTGGAAACACCATATATTTT.

This clone was found a few times. The genes are TRBV7-9 and TRBJ1-2; 7 nucleotides align to TRBD1. CDR1 is SEHNR, CDR2 FQNEAQ, per germline (reference sequence). V was pared by 1 base and J by 4 bases, with 3 bases of the junction left unmatched. The CDR3 runs 14 residues. CDR3 sequence (DNA): TGTGCCAGCAGCTTAGGGGACAGAAGCTATGGCTACACCTTC. This translates into CASSLGDRSYGYTF.

V and J are TRBV20-1 and TRBJ2-7; 7 bases align to TRBD1. The germline CDR1 and CDR2 sequences are DFQATT and SNEGSKA (reference sequence). CDR3 length: 11 residues. V shed 3 bases, J shed 4 bases, and the junction held 0 bases outside the gene matches. CDR3 residues: CSARTGYEQYF. The DNA for the CDR3 is TGCAGTGCTAGGACAGGGTACGAGCAGTACTTC.

A remark on this clone: The same CDR3 arises from other DNA sequences in this sample as well. The chain employs TRBV3-1 (or the pseudogene TRBV3-2) and TRBJ1-1, with unresolved D. The germline CDR1 and CDR2 sequences are LGHDT and YNNKEL (reference sequence). Deletions cut 0 bases from V and 2 bases from J, with 7 bases between. This CDR3 comprises 14 residues. The CDR3 is CASSQDTVNTEAFF. For the CDR3, the DNA is TGTGCCAGCAGCCAAGATACGGTTAACACTGAAGCTTTCTTT.

Turning to this clone: The sample contains more than one DNA sequence encoding this CDR3. The J gene is TRBJ2-3, the V gene TRBV18, with D possibly TRBD2 on 5 matching bases. Germline V gene lookup returns CDR1 KGHSH and CDR2 LQKENI. The CDR3 sequence is 13 residues long. V was clipped by 3 bases and J by 3 bases, with 7 bases between them. The CDR3 loop is CASSPRGTDTQYF. CDR3 nucleotides: TGTGCCAGCTCACCCCGAGGGACAGATACGCAGTATTTT.

CDR3 DNA sequence: TGTGCCAGCAGTCCCTCTCTAGCGGAGGTCTCCTACGAGCAGTACTTC. Amino acid sequence: CASSPSLAEVSYEQYF. The chain has TRBV27 and TRBJ2-7, with 7 bases fitting TRBD2. This CDR3 contains 16 residues. CDR1 MNHEY and CDR2 SMNVEV come from the germline V gene (reference sequence). Trimming removed 5 bases from V and 0 bases from J; junction bases left unmatched: 10.